This T cell receptor (beta chain) was captured by sequencing in a study of cytomegalovirus exposure and HLA in healthy donors. Primers included in the PCR were 60 Vbeta and 13 Jbeta primers. Here immunoSEQ multiplex PCR was the method, and the copy in TCRdb shows in-frame clones only, minus some. The sample records more than 110,000 clones, around 80% being singletons. V lost 2 bases and J lost 9, with 11 bases in between. Germline V gene data show CDR1 as SGHTA and CDR2 as FQGNSA. CDR3 size: 14 residues. This TCR came from a woman between 45 and 60 years old in good health and CMV-seropositive. V usage is TRBV7-2 and J usage is TRBJ1-6; the D is unclear. Sample: PBMCs. The CDR3 sequence: CASSLIGGSSPLHF. In nucleotides, the CDR3 is TGTGCCAGCAGCTTAATTGGAGGCAGTTCACCCCTCCACTTT.